This T cell receptor (beta chain) was recovered during a study of shared clonotypes between healthy human individuals. The germline gives CDR1 MNHEY, CDR2 SVGAGI. V was trimmed by 2 bases and J by 4 bases, leaving 7 bases between them. The CDR3 loop spans 13 amino acids. Sequenced by immunoSEQ multiplex PCR; TCRdb stores in-frame clones only, minus some. The sample includes just over 2,000,000 clones, 85% to 95% seen only once; the top ten take 0.1% to 0.15%. A remark on this clone: Its target is unknown.

Study outcomes and limitations: Several donors shared about 4.8% of their naive CD4 clonotypes.

Source material: naive CD4+ T cells sorted from blood. Subset of the sample: CD45RA+ positively selected. This TCR derives from a man between 18 and 35 years old in good health. The chain joins TRBV6-5 to TRBJ2-3, with no clear D. Here the CDR3 DNA reads TGTGCCAGCAGTTACCCGGCCGCAGATACGCAGTATTTT. This translates into CASSYPAADTQYF.